This TCR beta chain appears in the sequencing data of a study of blood T cell repertoires in COVID-19. Background on the study: From T cells, B-cell-depleted T cells, or PBMCs came the material, which was cDNA or gDNA.

V gave up 0 bases and J gave up 3 bases, with 15 bases separating them. The CDR3 runs to 16 residues. Germline V gene sequence: CDR1 SGHVS, CDR2 FQNEAQ. Assay: immunoSEQ multiplex PCR; the TCRdb copy retains only in-frame clones and omits some. In the table there are about 250,000 clones, over 70% of which are singletons. Sequencing input: peripheral blood. The rearrangement joins TRBV7-8 to TRBJ2-7; the D is unclear. This sequence was found in a man aged 35-49 years with acute or convalescent COVID-19. The CDR3 spells CASSLASSPPNYEQYF. The CDR3 DNA sequence: TGTGCCAGCAGCTTAGCTAGCAGCCCTCCGAACTACGAGCAGTACTTC.